The clone carrying this T cell receptor (beta chain) was recorded many times. A patient was excluded if there was uncontrolled infection, other autoimmune disease, pregnancy or lactation. Amplified regions were TCR beta CDR3 sequences from RNA transcripts. The HTBI primer set drove a first-round RT-PCR of the TCR CDR3. TCRdb analysed the multiplex PCR reads with MiXCR anew, one entry per CDR3 protein. The table lists more than 350,000 distinct CDR3 sequences, about 18% of them singletons. The sample belongs to a study of T cells in Graves' hyperthyroidism and ophthalmopathy. The CDR3 contains 16 residues. From germline, CDR1 is MDHEN and CDR2 SYDVKM. Trimming shortened V by 6 bases and J by 1 base, and 18 bases separated the two germline ends.

This TCR was recovered from a woman in her twenties or thirties with Graves' hyperthyroidism that later progressed to Graves' ophthalmopathy. The chain employs TRBV28 and TRBJ2-5; D is perhaps TRBD1 or TRBD2 (5 bases each). Sequencing input: blood. The CDR3 nucleotides are TGTGCCAGCAGACCAAGGGCGGGCAGGGCCCAAGAGACCCAGTACTTC. This gives the protein CASRPRAGRAQETQYF. Based on the CDR3 plus reference TRBV28 and TRBJ2-5, the full variable domain is DVKVTQSSRYLVKRTGEKVFLECVQDMDHENMFWYRQDPGLGLRLIYFSYDVKMKEKGDIPEGYSVSREKKERFSLILESASTNQTSMYLCASRPRAGRAQETQYFGPGTRLLVL.